The sequence of this T cell receptor beta chain was determined in a study of somatic mutations in cytotoxic T cells in rheumatoid arthritis. Study-level points and caveats: Clonality of CD8+ T cells, which was compared between rheumatoid arthritis patients and age-matched healthy controls, did not differ significantly. Reported slight underrepresentation of TRBV07 in rheumatoid arthritis patients was not subjected to multiple-comparison adjustment.

Sequencing was performed with immunoSEQ multiplex PCR; in TCRdb, only in-frame clones are kept and a portion is missing. The sample lists roughly 15,000 clones; more than 65% were seen once. Positively selected by magnetic beads, CD4+ and CD8+ cells were purity-checked by flow cytometry. In regard to this clone: Its matching antigen is unknown.

The CDR3 contains 14 residues. Germline V CDR1 and CDR2: SGHVS, FQNEAQ. Trimming removed 2 bases at V and 3 bases at J, with 11 bases between. This TCR came from an adult with rheumatoid arthritis. V gene TRBV7-8 combines with J gene TRBJ2-7, with D possibly being TRBD1 (5 bases). The sample consisted of CD8+ T cells sorted from blood. CDR3 sequence: CASSLSQTDYEQYF. Here the CDR3 DNA reads TGTGCCAGCAGCTTAAGTCAGACAGACTACGAGCAGTACTTC.